The 7 T cell receptor beta chains below all came from one sample that was sequenced in a study of PD-1 blockade in classical Hodgkin lymphoma (TCRdb year 2020). The method behind the library was the immunoSEQ multiplex PCR assay. Held by TCRdb, this immuneACCESS table contains in-frame sequences only and omits some clones. Under half of the omission traces to an unresolved V gene where checked; the cause of the rest is unknown. For this sample there are tens of thousands of clones; approximately 81% appear just once. The top ten hold roughly 15% of the sample. This sample's time point label indicates: cycle 1 day 1 (C1D1), immediately before nivolumab initiation. Every trial patient had relapsed after autologous stem cell transplantation, and cohorts A, B and C differed in prior brentuximab vedotin exposure. Sequencing was performed on peripheral blood mononuclear cells (PBMCs), taken at baseline. Receptor source: a human donor with classical Hodgkin lymphoma.

The rearrangement links TRBV2 to TRBJ2-6; D possibly matches TRBD1 or TRBD2 (5 bases each). Germline values: CDR1 SNHLY, CDR2 FYNNEI. V shed 10 bases and J shed 0 bases, with 16 bases lying between them. There are 16 residues in the CDR3. The CDR3 sequence is CATPRDASSGANVLTF. The DNA for the CDR3 is TGTGCCACCCCACGGGACGCTAGCTCTGGGGCCAACGTCCTGACTTTC.

The chain has TRBV13 and TRBJ2-3; possibly TRBD2 for D (6 bases). Trimming removed 2 bases from V and 0 bases from J, with 12 bases in between. This CDR3 region has 16 residues. Germline CDR1 and CDR2: PRHDT and FYEKMQ (reference sequence). This chain's CDR3 is CASSLRETPSTDTQYF. The CDR3 nucleotides are TGTGCCAGCAGCTTACGGGAGACCCCGAGCACAGATACGCAGTATTTT.

The chain couples TRBV5-4 to TRBJ1-4; D is perhaps TRBD1 (5 bases). Germline CDR1 SGHNT, CDR2 YYREEE (reference sequence). CDR3 length: 18 amino acids. V lost 0 bases, J lost 0 bases, and 15 bases lay in between. The CDR3 is CASSLALGRGATNEKLFF. CDR3 DNA sequence: TGTGCCAGCAGCTTGGCCTTGGGGCGGGGAGCAACTAATGAAAAACTGTTTTTT. Full variable domain (remainder filled in from reference TRBV5-4 and TRBJ1-4): ETGVTQSPTHLIKTRGQQVTLRCSSQSGHNTVSWYQQALGQGPQFIFQYYREEENGRGNFPPRFSGLQFPNYSSELNVNALELDDSALYLCASSLALGRGATNEKLFFGSGTQLSVL.

This clone was counted once. The chain combines TRBV9 with TRBJ2-1, with a weak D call TRBD2 (5 bases). Germline assignment: CDR1 SGDLS and CDR2 YYNGEE. V was shortened by 0 bases and J by 7 bases, with 8 bases between the two germline ends. The CDR3 covers 13 residues. CDR3 DNA: TGTGCCAGCAGCGTAGTTCCGGGAAATGAGCAGTTCTTC. This encodes CASSVVPGNEQFF. Full variable domain (outside the CDR3, taken from reference TRBV9 and TRBJ2-1): DSGVTQTPKHLITATGQRVTLRCSPRSGDLSVYWYQQSLDQGLQFLIQYYNGEERAKGNILERFSAQQFPDLHSELNLSSLELGDSALYFCASSVVPGNEQFFGPGTRLTVL.

This clone was recorded once. CDR3 DNA: TGTGCCAGCTCACCAATAACAGATACGCAGTATTTT. Translating it yields CASSPITDTQYF. The chain couples TRBV18 to TRBJ2-3; D remains unclear. The length of the CDR3 is 12 residues. Trimming took 2 bases from V and 3 from J, leaving 3 bases between them. Germline CDR1 KGHSH, CDR2 LQKENI.

J is TRBJ2-1 and V is TRBV5-1; tentative D call: TRBD1 (6 bases). V was shortened by 0 bases and J by 2 bases, with 12 bases between the two germline ends. This CDR3 region has 16 residues. Germline V CDR1 and CDR2: SGHRS, YFSETQ. DNA of the CDR3: TGCGCCAGCAGCTTGGCCCCAGGGGTCACCTACAATGAGCAGTTCTTC. Translated, it gives CASSLAPGVTYNEQFF.

The chain has TRBV5-6 and TRBJ1-2, with TRBD1 as a possible D gene (5 bases). Germline values: CDR1 SGHDT, CDR2 YYEEEE. The CDR3 sequence is 15 residues long. V lost 1 base to trimming and J lost 4 bases, with 14 bases between them. The CDR3 region has the DNA TGTGCCAGCAGCTTGAGGGCCGGGGGATTCTATGGCTACACCTTC. It translates to CASSLRAGGFYGYTF.